The 10 T cell receptor beta chains presented below share a single source sample, sequenced in a study of blood T cell repertoires in COVID-19. The protocol was immunoSEQ multiplex PCR, while the TCRdb copy is restricted to in-frame clones and leaves out a portion. The sample consists of 200,000 to 250,000 clones, 75% to 85% of them appearing once. Source material: peripheral blood. These receptors were obtained from a human donor in a cohort sampled during active COVID-19.

J is TRBJ1-5 and V is TRBV6-5; the match to TRBD1 covers 7 bases. Germline values: CDR1 MNHEY, CDR2 SVGAGI. V dropped 6 bases and J dropped 6; count of bases not matched to a gene: 11. The CDR3 spans 15 residues. The CDR3 bases are TGTGCCAGCAGGCGCCTTGCAGGGGGAGGTCAGCCCCAGCATTTT. It encodes CASRRLAGGGQPQHF.

Comment on this clone: Relative to the germline gene, one junction end is altered; a read error may explain this. This chain uses TRBV7-9 with TRBJ2-7; 7 nucleotides match TRBD2. Germline V gene lookup returns CDR1 SEHNR and CDR2 FQNEAQ (reference sequence). The CDR3 has 9 residues. The CDR3 DNA follows: TGTGCCAGCAGCTTGGGAGGGCCGTTC. Amino acid sequence: CASSLGGPF.

This clone was seen more than once but under ten times. The genes are TRBV7-9 and TRBJ2-7, with 8 bases matching TRBD2. The germline CDR1 and CDR2 sequences are SEHNR and FQNEAQ (reference sequence). V lost 4 bases and J lost 4; bases outside the gene matches: 12. The CDR3 sequence is 16 residues long. CDR3 amino acids: CASSSGSGSRNYEQYF. CDR3 sequence (DNA): TGTGCCAGCAGCTCCGGAAGCGGGAGCAGGAATTACGAGCAGTACTTC.

The chain employs TRBV11-2 and TRBJ2-7; 9 nucleotides agree with TRBD2. CDR3 length: 15 residues. The junction had 11 bases not matched to a gene; V was cut back by 5 bases and J by 6 bases. Germline assignment: CDR1 SGHAT and CDR2 FQNNGV. CDR3: CASSLAGTLDTEQYF. DNA of the CDR3: TGTGCCAGCAGCCTAGCGGGGACTTTAGACACCGAGCAGTACTTC.

The genes are TRBV7-2 and TRBJ1-1, with D hard to call. The CDR3 covers 15 residues. Trimming removed 2 bases at V and 0 bases at J, with 10 bases between. CDR1 is SGHTA, CDR2 FQGNSA, per germline. In DNA, the CDR3 is TGTGCCAGCAGCTTAAAGTGGCATTTGAACACTGAAGCTTTCTTT. Encoded protein: CASSLKWHLNTEAFF.

The chain carries TRBV6-5 and TRBJ2-4; maybe TRBD1 (6 bases). V dropped 6 bases and J dropped 6 bases, with 15 bases sitting between them. The CDR3 has 14 residues. Germline V gives CDR1 MNHEY, CDR2 SVGAGI. DNA for the CDR3: TGTGCCAGCAGCGCACAGGGTCTAGGAAACATTCAGTACTTC. The encoded protein is CASSAQGLGNIQYF.

This clone turned up a few times. CDR3 loop: CASSQQGRGETQYF. CDR3 sequence (DNA): TGCGCCAGCAGCCAACAGGGGAGAGGGGAGACCCAGTACTTC. This chain joins TRBV4-1 and TRBJ2-5; weak D call: TRBD1 (6 bases). Trimming shortened V by 2 bases and J by 5 bases, and 12 bases separated the two germline ends. The CDR3 has 14 amino acids. CDR1 and CDR2 (germline): MGHRA, YSYEKL.

The chain links TRBV28 to TRBJ2-5; 7 bases agree with TRBD2. The CDR3 sequence is 13 residues long. J was trimmed by 3 bases and V by 3 bases; bases with no gene match: 1. Germline V gene lookup returns CDR1 MDHEN and CDR2 SYDVKM. In DNA, the CDR3 is TGTGCCAGCAGTTTGGGGGGGAAAGAGACCCAGTACTTC. It encodes CASSLGGKETQYF.

V is TRBV5-1 and J is TRBJ1-1; D is perhaps TRBD1 (5 bases). The V gene's germline CDR1 is SGHRS and CDR2 YFSETQ. The germline V and J ends were trimmed by 4 bases and 6 bases, with 16 bases remaining between them. The length of the CDR3 is 14 residues. DNA of the CDR3: TGCGCCAGCAGCCATGACAGCTCGAGGTCTGAAGCTTTCTTT. Residues: CASSHDSSRSEAFF.

The rearrangement links TRBV28 to TRBJ1-2, with D perhaps matching TRBD1 (6 bases). CDR1 and CDR2 (germline): MDHEN, SYDVKM. The CDR3 consists of 18 residues. V was pared by 6 bases and J by 8 bases, with 31 bases between. The DNA of the CDR3 is TGTGCCAGCAGGCCCCCCGGGACATATTTGGGAAGAGTGAGGGGCTACACCTTC. Encoded protein: CASRPPGTYLGRVRGYTF.